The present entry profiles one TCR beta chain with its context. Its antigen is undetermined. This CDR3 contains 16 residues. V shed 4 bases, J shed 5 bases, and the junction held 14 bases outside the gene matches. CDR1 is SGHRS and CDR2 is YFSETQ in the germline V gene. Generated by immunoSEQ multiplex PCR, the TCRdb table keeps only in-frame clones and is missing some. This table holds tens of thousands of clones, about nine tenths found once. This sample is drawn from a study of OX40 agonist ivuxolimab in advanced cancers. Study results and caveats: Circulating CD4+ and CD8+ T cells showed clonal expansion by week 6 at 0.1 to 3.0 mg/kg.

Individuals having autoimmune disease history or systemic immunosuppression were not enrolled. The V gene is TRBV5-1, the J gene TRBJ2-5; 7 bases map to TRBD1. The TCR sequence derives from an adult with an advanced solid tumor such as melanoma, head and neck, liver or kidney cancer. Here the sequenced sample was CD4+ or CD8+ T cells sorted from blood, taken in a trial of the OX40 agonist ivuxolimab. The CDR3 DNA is TGCGCCAGCAGCCCCATGTCGCTAGGGGGCTTGGAGACCCAGTACTTC. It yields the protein CASSPMSLGGLETQYF.